One sample yielded the 30 T cell receptor beta chains listed below, sequenced in a study of patients and donors after allogeneic stem cell transplantation. In TCRdb, the RT-PCR reads were re-called with MiXCR into one record per CDR3 protein. The repertoire includes around 150,000 distinct CDR3 sequences, about two fifths of them detected once, and 50% to 65% sits in the top ten. Input material: blood, either unsorted or a sorted T cell fraction (not recorded which). The receptors here all came from a human donor who was either an allogeneic HSCT recipient or a stem cell or donor lymphocyte infusion donor (not recorded which). It is not recorded whose cells these are; they may come from a transplant donor.

This chain uses TRBV9 with TRBJ1-2; D remains unclear. Germline CDR1 is SGDLS and CDR2 is YYNGEE. The CDR3 is 13 amino acids. Trimming took 0 bases from V and 8 from J, leaving 11 bases between them. CDR3 amino acids: CASSVGGRRGYTF. DNA for the CDR3: TGTGCCAGCAGCGTAGGGGGTCGGCGAGGCTACACCTTC.

This clonotype was counted between two and nine times. V is TRBV27 and J is TRBJ2-7, with 10 bases aligning to TRBD1. This CDR3 comprises 14 residues. V shed 10 bases and J 6 bases; nucleotides not matched to a gene: 12. Germline lookup yields CDR1 MNHEY and CDR2 SMNVEV (reference sequence). CDR3 bases: TGTGCCACCCGCCTTCCCGGGACAGGGGTCGAGCAGTACTTC. Translating gives CATRLPGTGVEQYF.

This clonotype was seen a handful of times. The genes are TRBV20-1 and TRBJ1-2; D is perhaps TRBD1 (6 bases). In germline, CDR1 is DFQATT, CDR2 SNEGSKA (reference sequence). V lost 0 bases and J lost 1, with 6 bases in between. The CDR3 loop spans 13 amino acids. CDR3 DNA: TGCAGTGCTAGAGACAGGGGTAACTATGGCTACACCTTC. It is translated as CSARDRGNYGYTF.

J is TRBJ1-2 and V is TRBV20-1, with D possibly TRBD1 on 5 matching bases. This CDR3 is 11 amino acids long. The V and J ends lost 3 bases and 6 bases respectively, with 8 bases between them. The germline gives CDR1 DFQATT, CDR2 SNEGSKA (reference sequence). The CDR3 is CSASMGDGYTF. As DNA, the CDR3 is TGCAGTGCTAGCATGGGGGATGGCTACACCTTC.

This clonotype was observed many times. The chain uses TRBV21-1 and TRBJ1-4. TRBV21-1 is given as a pseudogene. The CDR3 is 14 residues long. CDR3 coding DNA: TGTGCCAGCAGCAGTATAAGAGTTTCTGAAAAACTGTTTTTT. Amino acid sequence: CASSSIRVSEKLFF.

V usage is TRBV6-1 and J usage is TRBJ1-1; D might be TRBD1 (5 bases). The CDR3 totals 17 residues. V lost 0 bases, J lost 1 base, and 15 bases lay in between. Germline CDR1 and CDR2: MNHNS and SASEGT. The CDR3 reads CASSEALTVGSNTEAFF. DNA of the CDR3: TGTGCCAGCAGTGAAGCGCTGACAGTGGGATCGAACACTGAAGCTTTCTTT.

This clonotype was observed a handful of times. V gene TRBV7-9 combines with J gene TRBJ1-5; TRBD1 might be the D (6 bases). The V and J ends lost 1 base and 8 bases respectively, with 21 bases between them. This CDR3 has 17 residues. Germline V lookup: CDR1 SEHNR, CDR2 FQNEAQ (reference sequence). CDR3: CASSLVSGAHQHEPQHF. DNA for the CDR3: TGTGCCAGCAGCTTAGTCTCGGGGGCTCATCAGCATGAGCCCCAGCATTTT.

The rearrangement links TRBV7-8 to TRBJ1-5, with 7 bases that match TRBD1. Trimming cost V 1 base and J 4 bases; bases outside gene matches: 4. Germline CDR1 and CDR2: SGHVS and FQNEAQ. The CDR3 is 15 amino acids. The CDR3 DNA is TGTGCCAGCAGCTTAGGGGGGACAGTTAATCAGCCCCAGCATTTT. It yields the protein CASSLGGTVNQPQHF.

V and J are TRBV15 and TRBJ1-3, with no clear D. The V gene's germline CDR1 is LNHNV and CDR2 YYDKDF (reference sequence). This CDR3 is 14 amino acids long. The germline V and J ends were trimmed by 1 base and 4 bases, with 8 bases remaining between them. CDR3 DNA sequence: TGTGCCACCAGCAGAGGGGAGCAAGGAAACACCATATATTTT. The encoded protein is CATSRGEQGNTIYF.

The chain joins TRBV7-6 to TRBJ1-2, with D possibly TRBD1 on 6 matching bases. There are 15 residues in the CDR3. V was trimmed by 5 bases and J by 6 bases, leaving 19 bases between them. Germline CDR1 SGHVS, CDR2 FNYEAQ. CDR3 bases: TGTGCCAGCAGCGAAGAGGGACACCAGGCCAATGGCTACACCTTC. It is translated as CASSEEGHQANGYTF.

The J gene is TRBJ2-5, the V gene TRBV7-2; no clear D. In germline, CDR1 is SGHTA, CDR2 FQGNSA. Deletions cut 1 base from V and 1 base from J, with 7 bases between. CDR3 length equals 14 residues. As DNA, the CDR3 is TGTGCCAGCAGCTTAGAGGCTAGCCAAGAGACCCAGTACTTC. Its translation is CASSLEASQETQYF. The entire variable domain, with the rest obtained from reference TRBV7-2 and TRBJ2-5, is as follows: GAGVSQSPSNKVTEKGKDVELRCDPISGHTALYWYRQSLGQGLEFLIYFQGNSAPDKSGLPSDRFSAERTGGSVSTLTIQRTQQEDSAVYLCASSLEASQETQYFGPGTRLLVL.

The rearrangement links TRBV4-3 to TRBJ1-1; D unclear. The CDR3 sequence is 15 residues long. V lost 0 bases to trimming and J lost 5 bases, with 13 bases between them. CDR1 and CDR2 from the germline V gene are LGHNA and YSLEER. The CDR3 sequence: CASSQDGLRATEAFF. In nucleotides, the CDR3 is TGCGCCAGCAGCCAAGATGGTTTGAGGGCGACTGAAGCTTTCTTT.

The J gene is TRBJ2-2, the V gene TRBV20-1; a possible D gene is TRBD2 (6 bases). Germline CDR1 and CDR2: DFQATT and SNEGSKA (reference sequence). Trimming removed 5 bases from V and 3 bases from J, with 13 bases in between. This CDR3 spans 14 amino acids. CDR3: CSASGVKDTGELFF. For the CDR3, the DNA is TGCAGTGCTTCGGGGGTTAAAGACACCGGGGAGCTGTTTTTT.

The chain recombines TRBV5-6 with TRBJ2-7; 7 nucleotides agree with TRBD1. This CDR3 is built from 14 residues. Trimming cost V 0 bases and J 2 bases; bases outside gene matches: 2. Germline assignment: CDR1 SGHDT and CDR2 YYEEEE. The CDR3 nucleotides read TGTGCCAGCAGCTTGGGACAGGGCCCCTACGAGCAGTACGTC. It encodes CASSLGQGPYEQYV.

This clonotype has more than one count but fewer than ten. The V gene is TRBV12-3 or TRBV12-4, the J gene TRBJ1-4; TRBD1 agrees at 8 bases. The CDR3 sequence is 13 residues long. With V trimmed by 5 bases and J by 11 bases, 7 bases remained unmatched. CDR3 in amino acids: CASSPGQVGKLFF. The CDR3 nucleotides read TGTGCCAGCAGTCCGGGACAGGTGGGGAAACTGTTTTTT.

The genes are TRBV12-3 or TRBV12-4 and TRBJ2-6, with D unresolved. V lost 4 bases to trimming and J lost 2 bases, with 15 bases between them. There are 17 residues in the CDR3. The CDR3 DNA is TGTGCCAGCAGTTCTGTCAGGCGAAGCGCTGGGGCCAACGTCCTGACTTTC. Residues: CASSSVRRSAGANVLTF.

The rearrangement links TRBV7-9 to TRBJ1-4; D gene uncertain. Trimming took off 3 bases at V and 8 bases at J, with 16 bases between the two ends. Germline CDR1 and CDR2: SEHNR and FQNEAQ (reference sequence). The CDR3 consists of 15 residues. The CDR3 sequence: CASSFAEPWGEKLFF. The CDR3 coding sequence is TGTGCCAGCAGCTTTGCGGAGCCTTGGGGAGAAAAACTGTTTTTT.

This clonotype came up a few times. The V gene is TRBV7-8, the J gene TRBJ2-5, with TRBD1 as a possible D gene (6 bases). The CDR3 has 15 residues. In germline, CDR1 is SGHVS, CDR2 FQNEAQ. With 4 bases removed from V and 5 bases from J, the gap between germline ends came to 17 bases. CDR3 in DNA: TGTGCCAGCAGCTATCCAGGGGTTCCTTTGGAGACCCAGTACTTC. This sequence encodes CASSYPGVPLETQYF. Full variable domain (remainder filled in from reference TRBV7-8 and TRBJ2-5): GAGVSQSPRYKVAKRGQDVALRCDPISGHVSLFWYQQALGQGPEFLTYFQNEAQLDKSGLPSDRFFAERPEGSVSTLKIQRTQQEDSAVYLCASSYPGVPLETQYFGPGTRLLVL.

This sequence joins TRBV24-1 and TRBJ2-5, with D unclear. In germline, CDR1 is KGHDR, CDR2 SFDVKD. Between the trimmed V and J ends, which lost 3 bases and 5 bases, there was a span of 12 bases. CDR3 length: 14 amino acids. CDR3 bases: TGTGCCACCAGTGATAGGACCCGGCGGGAGACCCAGTACTTC. As protein: CATSDRTRRETQYF.

The chain joins TRBV6-5 to TRBJ1-1; no clear D gene. CDR3 length equals 13 residues. Trimming stripped 2 bases from V and 3 bases from J, with 7 bases between. Looked up from germline, CDR1 is MNHEY and CDR2 is SVGAGI. The CDR3 spells CASSYLLDTEAFF. In nucleotides, the CDR3 is TGTGCCAGCAGTTACCTCCTGGACACTGAAGCTTTCTTT.

This chain connects TRBV3-1 to TRBJ1-5, with D possibly being TRBD1 (5 bases). Trimming took off 0 bases at V and 10 bases at J, with 10 bases between the two ends. CDR1 and CDR2 (germline): LGHDT, YNNKEL (reference sequence). The CDR3 runs 13 residues. The CDR3 DNA reads as TGTGCCAGCAGCCAAGACCGGCGGGACCCCCAGCATTTT. Encoded protein: CASSQDRRDPQHF.

The chain employs TRBV12-3 or TRBV12-4 and TRBJ1-1; D is ambiguous. CDR3 length: 13 amino acids. The V and J ends lost 3 bases and 2 bases respectively, with 7 bases between them. CDR3 region: CASSLWGNTEAFF. The CDR3 bases are TGTGCCAGCAGTTTGTGGGGTAACACTGAAGCTTTCTTT.

The chain recombines TRBV20-1 with TRBJ1-2; no clear D gene. In germline, CDR1 is DFQATT, CDR2 SNEGSKA (reference sequence). This CDR3 contains 12 residues. The V gene lost 1 base and the J gene lost 8 bases, with 11 bases spanning the gap. CDR3 in amino acids: CSARVTLGGYTF. CDR3 nucleotides: TGCAGTGCTAGAGTGACATTGGGAGGCTACACCTTC.

J is TRBJ1-6 and V is TRBV7-9; 10 bases match TRBD1. Germline loops: CDR1 SEHNR, CDR2 FQNEAQ (reference sequence). CDR3 length: 15 amino acids. V trimming: 0 bases; J trimming: 7 bases; junction bases outside the gene matches: 0. In DNA form, the CDR3 reads TGTGCCAGCAGCTTAGCGACAGGGGGCAATTCACCCCTCCACTTT. This gives the protein CASSLATGGNSPLHF. Full variable domain (missing parts from reference TRBV7-9 and TRBJ1-6): DTGVSQNPRHKITKRGQNVTFRCDPISEHNRLYWYRQTLGQGPEFLTYFQNEAQLEKSRLLSDRFSAERPKGSFSTLEIQRTEQGDSAMYLCASSLATGGNSPLHFGNGTRLTVT.

The chain uses TRBV28 and TRBJ1-4, with D perhaps matching TRBD1 (6 bases). Germline loops: CDR1 MDHEN, CDR2 SYDVKM. The V and J ends lost 4 bases and 7 bases respectively, with 16 bases between them. This CDR3 contains 15 residues. The CDR3 here is CASSSRREGGEKLFF. The CDR3 DNA reads as TGTGCCAGCAGTTCCCGAAGGGAGGGGGGTGAAAAACTGTTTTTT.

The genes are TRBV20-1 and TRBJ1-2; TRBD1 matches 8 bases. V lost 5 bases and J lost 8; bases outside the gene matches: 7. The germline V gene encodes CDR1 DFQATT and CDR2 SNEGSKA (reference sequence). The CDR3 contains 12 residues. This CDR3 reads CSALTAGGGYTF. The CDR3 nucleotides are TGCAGTGCTCTAACCGCAGGGGGCGGCTACACCTTC.

CDR3 sequence: CATSSANSGNTIYF. DNA of the CDR3: TGTGCCACCAGCAGTGCAAACTCTGGAAACACCATATATTTT. The chain links TRBV15 to TRBJ1-3; D call uncertain. The CDR3 loop spans 14 amino acids. V was clipped by 3 bases and J by 0 bases, with 6 bases between them. Germline V gene lookup returns CDR1 LNHNV and CDR2 YYDKDF (reference sequence).

This clonotype was observed a handful of times. The chain uses TRBV9 and TRBJ1-5, with D possibly being TRBD1 (6 bases). This CDR3 has 14 amino acids. The ends were cut back, 0 bases at V and 3 bases at J, with 7 bases in the middle. Germline CDR1 SGDLS, CDR2 YYNGEE. Here the CDR3 DNA reads TGTGCCAGCAGCGTAGGACAGGTCAATCAGCCCCAGCATTTT. It encodes CASSVGQVNQPQHF.

V is TRBV5-1 and J is TRBJ1-1; D is undetermined. Trimming pared 4 bases from V and 3 bases from J, leaving 16 bases between. The germline V gene encodes CDR1 SGHRS and CDR2 YFSETQ. The CDR3 is made up of 15 amino acids. The CDR3 loop reads CASSRLLREDTEAFF. The CDR3 region has the DNA TGCGCCAGCAGCCGCCTGTTGAGAGAGGACACTGAAGCTTTCTTT.

V and J are TRBV3-1 and TRBJ1-2; D gene uncertain. V gave up 1 base and J gave up 0 bases, with 6 bases separating them. Germline V gene sequence: CDR1 LGHDT, CDR2 YNNKEL (reference sequence). The CDR3 has 14 amino acids. The CDR3 protein is CASSQGPSNYGYTF. For the CDR3, the DNA is TGTGCCAGCAGCCAAGGACCTTCTAACTATGGCTACACCTTC.